The 5 T cell receptor beta chains given below trace back to one sample, sequenced in a study of T-cell memory formation after mild COVID-19 listed by TCRdb under 2021. Library generation was performed with 5' RACE. Sequencing took place on an Illumina NovaSeq 6000. Clones were called with MiXCR by TCRdb after fastp trimmed the public reads at Q25, and only in-frame beta chains were retained. Every distinct CDR3 protein forms one entry, paired with its most common genes and DNA. In this sample the table shows approximately 400,000 distinct CDR3 sequences, approximately 25% of which occur a single time. About 10% of the sample is held by the ten biggest clonotypes. What was sequenced was PBMCs or a T cell subset sorted from them (not recorded which). The receptor set was obtained from an adult woman who had mild COVID-19 (a few samples of this study predate the infection). The sample titles of this study are shuffled in the database, so cell type and time point are left out; the donor was told from shared clones.

This clonotype showed up just a few times. The V gene is TRBV7-2, the J gene TRBJ2-3, with D unclear. This CDR3 region has 14 residues. Germline CDR1 reads SGHTA; CDR2 reads FQGNSA. Between the trimmed V and J ends, which lost 1 base and 7 bases, there was a span of 12 bases. This chain's CDR3 is CASSLGTKGNTQYF. The DNA of the CDR3 is TGTGCCAGCAGCTTAGGGACCAAAGGGAATACGCAGTATTTT.

The genes are TRBV3-1 and TRBJ2-3, with D hard to call. Germline loops: CDR1 LGHDT, CDR2 YNNKEL (reference sequence). With 0 bases removed from V and 0 bases from J, the gap between germline ends came to 13 bases. This CDR3 region has 17 residues. In DNA, the CDR3 is TGTGCCAGCAGCCAAGATTGGCAGGACCTTAGCACAGATACGCAGTATTTT. Residues: CASSQDWQDLSTDTQYF.

The rearrangement joins TRBV4-1 to TRBJ1-2; 9 nucleotides agree with TRBD1. The CDR3 spans 16 residues. CDR1 and CDR2 from the germline V gene are MGHRA and YSYEKL. The V and J ends lost 4 bases and 6 bases, in that order; junction bases with no gene match: 12. The CDR3 sequence is CASSPVGQGRSNGYTF. CDR3 bases: TGCGCCAGCAGCCCCGTAGGACAGGGGCGATCGAATGGCTACACCTTC.

A few counts support this clonotype. V is TRBV24-1 and J is TRBJ1-1; TRBD1 agrees at 7 bases. Per germline, CDR1 KGHDR and CDR2 SFDVKD. The CDR3 is 14 residues long. Trimming cost V 5 bases and J 4 bases; bases outside gene matches: 6. CDR3 DNA sequence: TGTGCCACCAGTGGAAGGGGGCTGGCCACTGAAGCTTTCTTT. Translated, it gives CATSGRGLATEAFF.

This clonotype occurred a few times. The genes are TRBV4-2 and TRBJ2-1, with 7 bases that match TRBD2. CDR1 is LGHNA, CDR2 YNFKEQ, per germline. The CDR3 is 15 residues long. With V trimmed by 0 bases and J by 10 bases, 9 bases remained unmatched. The CDR3 reads CASSQDWSGAGEQFF. In DNA, the CDR3 is TGTGCCAGCAGCCAAGATTGGTCGGGAGCGGGGGAGCAGTTCTTC.